This T cell receptor (beta chain) was sequenced for a study of siplizumab effects on memory and regulatory T cells. Overall study results and limits: Treg-derived clones made up an average of roughly 70% of mappable alloreactive CD4+ clones with siplizumab and 25% to 30% in controls.

Assay: immunoSEQ multiplex PCR; the TCRdb copy retains only in-frame clones and omits some. The sample contains about 40,000 clones, around 89% of which appear only once. With respect to this clone: Its antigen remains unknown.

CDR1 and CDR2 from the germline V gene are SGHNT and YENEEA. The CDR3 spans 15 residues. V trimming: 3 bases; J trimming: 5 bases; junction bases outside the gene matches: 7. J is TRBJ2-3 and V is TRBV11-3, with 8 bases identical to TRBD1. This TCR derives from a human donor in good health. What was sequenced was naive CD4+ T cells sorted from blood. The CDR3 DNA is TGTGCCAGCAGCTTTAGACAGGGGAGTCAAGATACGCAGTATTTT. Protein product: CASSFRQGSQDTQYF.